These 31 T cell receptor beta chains originate from one sample sequenced in a study of vaccination and CD4 T cells after COVID-19. Their antigens remain unidentified. Cultured CD4+ T cell DNA underwent sequencing with the Oncomine TCR Beta short-read assay. Each CDR3 protein gets one entry after TCRdb re-called the PCR reads with MiXCR. The sample carries 12,000 or so distinct CDR3 sequences, about 53% recorded once. Treatment denoted: roughly 10-day PBMC culture with coronavirus spike peptide pools or control peptides (ViraFEST assay). Sequencing input: CD4+ T cells from blood, cultured in vitro. Every receptor here comes from a human donor who had recovered from COVID-19.

The rearrangement uses TRBV10-1 and TRBJ1-6, with D unclear. The V gene lost 4 bases and the J gene lost 8 bases, with 6 bases spanning the gap. The CDR3 has 12 residues. Germline CDR1 is WNHNN and CDR2 is SYGVQD (reference sequence). CDR3 sequence: CASSGPHSPLHF. The CDR3 nucleotides are TGCGCCAGCAGTGGGCCGCATTCACCCCTCCACTTT.

The chain combines TRBV6-1 with TRBJ2-5, with TRBD1 identical over 7 bases. V gave up 5 bases and J gave up 4 bases; unmatched junction bases: 4. CDR1 MNHNS and CDR2 SASEGT come from the germline V gene. The CDR3 covers 13 residues. The DNA of the CDR3 is TGTGCCAGCAGTAGGGACAGTACAGAGACCCAGTACTTC. Residues: CASSRDSTETQYF.

The chain couples TRBV20-1 to TRBJ1-6, with a tentative D call TRBD1 (6 bases). Germline V CDR1 and CDR2: DFQATT, SNEGSKA (reference sequence). The CDR3 spans 14 residues. V dropped 6 bases and J dropped 5 bases, with 14 bases sitting between them. The CDR3 loop is CSARTGTNNSPLHF. In nucleotides, the CDR3 is TGCAGTGCCAGAACCGGGACAAATAATTCACCCCTCCACTTT.

The rearrangement joins TRBV6-4 to TRBJ1-3, with a weak D call TRBD1 (5 bases). This CDR3 comprises 14 residues. V lost 3 bases to trimming and J lost 2 bases, with 8 bases between them. Germline CDR1 MRHNA, CDR2 SNTAGT. The CDR3 bases are TGTGCCAGCAGTGAACCAGGGACTGGAAACACCATATATTTT. It translates to CASSEPGTGNTIYF.

This chain uses TRBV7-9 with TRBJ1-1, with 11 bases matching TRBD1. V shed 5 bases, J shed 9 bases, and the junction held 17 bases outside the gene matches. The CDR3 loop spans 17 amino acids. Germline V lookup: CDR1 SEHNR, CDR2 FQNEAQ (reference sequence). The CDR3 DNA sequence: TGTGCCAGCAGCGGGGGGACAGGGGGAAAGACTGGAGTAAAAGCTTTCTTT. Translating gives CASSGGTGGKTGVKAFF. The entire variable domain, with the rest obtained from reference TRBV7-9 and TRBJ1-1, is as follows: DTGVSQNPRHKITKRGQNVTFRCDPISEHNRLYWYRQTLGQGPEFLTYFQNEAQLEKSRLLSDRFSAERPKGSFSTLEIQRTEQGDSAMYLCASSGGTGGKTGVKAFFGQGTRLTVV.

The gene calls are TRBV7-9 and TRBJ2-1, with D unresolved. The CDR3 spans 14 residues. Deletions cut 5 bases from V and 15 bases from J, with 23 bases between. Germline values: CDR1 SEHNR, CDR2 FQNEAQ (reference sequence). The CDR3: CASSPPRTTSLMFF. CDR3 sequence (DNA): TGTGCCAGCAGCCCCCCCCGGACGACCTCCCTAATGTTCTTC. The full variable domain, with the rest looked up from reference TRBV7-9 and TRBJ2-1, is DTGVSQNPRHKITKRGQNVTFRCDPISEHNRLYWYRQTLGQGPEFLTYFQNEAQLEKSRLLSDRFSAERPKGSFSTLEIQRTEQGDSAMYLCASSPPRTTSLMFFGPGTRLTVL.

This clonotype was seen only a few times. CDR3: CASTRGLYDGQPQHF. The CDR3 DNA follows: TGTGCCAGCACACGTGGGTTATACGACGGTCAGCCCCAGCATTTT. The gene calls are TRBV7-2 and TRBJ1-5; D ambiguous. CDR1 SGHTA and CDR2 FQGNSA come from the germline V gene. The CDR3 consists of 15 residues. V was clipped by 7 bases and J by 6 bases, with 19 bases between them.

Only a few counts were recorded for this clonotype. The rearrangement joins TRBV4-1 to TRBJ2-6, with a tentative D call TRBD1 (5 bases). This CDR3 contains 18 residues. The ends were cut back, 0 bases at V and 4 bases at J, with 16 bases in the middle. Per germline, CDR1 MGHRA and CDR2 YSYEKL. CDR3 nucleotide sequence: TGCGCCAGCAGCCAAGAGGGGCGCGGCAGGTTAGGGGCCAACGTCCTGACTTTC. Protein sequence: CASSQEGRGRLGANVLTF.

The chain combines TRBV20-1 with TRBJ2-1; 7 positions match TRBD2. Trimming removed 2 bases from V and 4 bases from J; junction bases left unmatched: 8. The CDR3 has 15 residues. The germline CDR1 and CDR2 sequences are DFQATT and SNEGSKA (reference sequence). The CDR3, as DNA: TGCAGTGCTAGACTCGGGAGGACGGGATACAATGAGCAGTTCTTC. It codes for CSARLGRTGYNEQFF.

The chain carries TRBV20-1 and TRBJ1-6; D possibly corresponds to TRBD1 (5 bases). CDR1 and CDR2 (germline): DFQATT, SNEGSKA (reference sequence). V dropped 6 bases and J dropped 10 bases, with 16 bases sitting between them. The CDR3 length is 13 residues. This CDR3 reads CSATRARDSPLHF. The CDR3 DNA follows: TGCAGTGCCACACGGGCCCGGGACTCACCCCTCCACTTT.

This sequence joins TRBV24-1 and TRBJ2-1; D possibly matches TRBD1 or TRBD2 (5 bases each). Germline V lookup: CDR1 KGHDR, CDR2 SFDVKD. The CDR3 contains 14 residues. V was pared by 9 bases and J by 0 bases, with 11 bases between. The CDR3 nucleotides read TGTGCCACCTCCGGGGCGAGCTCCTACAATGAGCAGTTCTTC. Amino acids: CATSGASSYNEQFF.

V and J are TRBV20-1 and TRBJ2-3; TRBD1 aligns across 8 bases. CDR1 and CDR2 (germline): DFQATT, SNEGSKA (reference sequence). The ends lost 5 bases at V and 0 bases at J; junction bases unmatched: 7. CDR3 size: 15 residues. CDR3 loop: CSAPDRGGSTDTQYF. In nucleotides, the CDR3 is TGCAGTGCTCCCGACAGGGGCGGTAGCACAGATACGCAGTATTTT.

The J gene is TRBJ1-1, the V gene TRBV19; no definite D call. Germline-derived CDR1 and CDR2 are LNHDA and SQIVND (reference sequence). This CDR3 comprises 14 residues. V gave up 3 bases and J gave up 0 bases, with 8 bases separating them. CDR3: CASSIKEVNTEAFF. The CDR3 nucleotides read TGTGCCAGTAGTATTAAGGAGGTGAACACTGAAGCTTTCTTT.

The V call is TRBV5-1, the J call TRBJ1-6; D remains ambiguous. Germline V gene lookup returns CDR1 SGHRS and CDR2 YFSETQ. Trimming removed 2 bases at V and 7 bases at J, with 16 bases between. This CDR3 region has 16 residues. CDR3 DNA sequence: TGCGCCAGCAGCTTAGGTCGTAGAGCTTCGAATTCACCCCTCCACTTT. Protein product: CASSLGRRASNSPLHF.

This sequence joins TRBV11-2 and TRBJ1-5; TRBD1 aligns across 10 bases. J was trimmed by 5 bases and V by 5 bases; bases with no gene match: 12. Looked up from germline, CDR1 is SGHAT and CDR2 is FQNNGV. The CDR3 sequence is 17 residues long. DNA of the CDR3: TGTGCCAGCAGCCAGGCGACAGGGGGCGAGGGGGATCAGCCCCAGCATTTT. It is translated as CASSQATGGEGDQPQHF. Drawing the rest from reference TRBV11-2 and TRBJ1-5, the complete variable domain is EAGVAQSPRYKIIEKRQSVAFWCNPISGHATLYWYQQILGQGPKLLIQFQNNGVVDDSQLPKDRFSAERLKGVDSTLKIQPAKLEDSAVYLCASSQATGGEGDQPQHFGDGTRLSIL.

The chain recombines TRBV20-1 with TRBJ2-5; 12 nucleotides line up with TRBD2. This CDR3 is built from 14 residues. Germline loops: CDR1 DFQATT, CDR2 SNEGSKA (reference sequence). J gave up 4 bases and V 5 bases, and 5 bases lay outside the gene matches. In DNA form, the CDR3 reads TGCAGTGCTCCGAAACTAGCGGGAGGAGAGACCCAGTACTTC. Translating it yields CSAPKLAGGETQYF.

This chain connects TRBV2 to TRBJ1-5; D is uncertain. CDR1 and CDR2 (germline): SNHLY, FYNNEI. Between the trimmed V and J ends, which lost 4 bases and 0 bases, there was a span of 7 bases. The CDR3 has 14 amino acids. The CDR3 DNA sequence: TGTGCCAGCAGTGTAGCGGGTAGCAATCAGCCCCAGCATTTT. Protein: CASSVAGSNQPQHF.

In its sample, this clonotype was seen once. The CDR3 sequence is CASSFGGTEAFF. CDR3 coding DNA: TGCGCCAGCAGCTTCGGGGGGACTGAAGCTTTCTTT. This chain uses TRBV5-1 with TRBJ1-1, with a weak D call TRBD1 (5 bases). The CDR3 covers 12 residues. V lost 2 bases and J lost 5, with 7 bases in between. Germline V gene data show CDR1 as SGHRS and CDR2 as YFSETQ. Supplemented by reference TRBV5-1 and TRBJ1-1, the full variable domain reads KAGVTQTPRYLIKTRGQQVTLSCSPISGHRSVSWYQQTPGQGLQFLFEYFSETQRNKGNFPGRFSGRQFSNSRSEMNVSTLELGDSALYLCASSFGGTEAFFGQGTRLTVV.

In its sample, this clonotype is medium-sized. This rearrangement joins TRBV11-2 to TRBJ2-7; TRBD1 aligns across 9 bases. CDR1 SGHAT and CDR2 FQNNGV come from the germline V gene. This CDR3 comprises 15 residues. The J segment lost 3 bases and the V segment lost 5 bases, leaving 8 bases of the junction unmatched. In DNA, the CDR3 is TGTGCCAGCAGCCGGGGACAGGGAGGTTTCTACGAGCAGTACTTC. This encodes CASSRGQGGFYEQYF.

CDR3 DNA: TGTGCCAAAACTCGAGAAAAACTGTTTTTT. It specifies CAKTREKLFF. This chain joins TRBV24-1 and TRBJ1-4; D call uncertain. The CDR3 has 10 amino acids. Trimming cost V 11 bases and J 8 bases, with 8 bases left between them. Germline V gene sequence: CDR1 KGHDR, CDR2 SFDVKD.

The rearrangement uses TRBV7-3 and TRBJ2-3; 12 bases align to TRBD2. V was clipped by 3 bases and J by 3 bases; unmatched bases: 1. The germline V gene encodes CDR1 SGHTA and CDR2 FQGTGA. The CDR3 runs to 15 residues. CDR3 nucleotide sequence: TGTGCCAGCAGCTTCGGGACTAGCGGGACAGATACGCAGTATTTT. It specifies CASSFGTSGTDTQYF.

This clonotype has a handful of counts. This sequence joins TRBV7-8 and TRBJ2-1, with 13 bases fitting TRBD2. V lost 5 bases and J lost 7; bases outside the gene matches: 5. Germline CDR1 SGHVS, CDR2 FQNEAQ. The CDR3 consists of 15 residues. The chain's CDR3 is CASSRTSGSPNEQFF. CDR3 nucleotides: TGTGCCAGCAGCCGGACTAGCGGGAGTCCGAATGAGCAGTTCTTC. The full variable domain, completed using reference TRBV7-8 and TRBJ2-1, is GAGVSQSPRYKVAKRGQDVALRCDPISGHVSLFWYQQALGQGPEFLTYFQNEAQLDKSGLPSDRFFAERPEGSVSTLKIQRTQQEDSAVYLCASSRTSGSPNEQFFGPGTRLTVL.

The chain combines TRBV20-1 with TRBJ1-1; 7 nucleotides line up with TRBD1. V lost 1 base and J lost 5; bases outside the gene matches: 7. This CDR3 has 14 amino acids. Germline V lookup: CDR1 DFQATT, CDR2 SNEGSKA (reference sequence). CDR3 protein: CSARGQGIGTEAFF. The CDR3 DNA follows: TGCAGTGCTAGAGGACAGGGTATTGGGACTGAAGCTTTCTTT.

In its sample, this clonotype was seen a few times. The V and J genes are TRBV7-2 and TRBJ1-1; 9 bases agree with TRBD1. This CDR3 region has 14 residues. J gave up 4 bases and V 4 bases, and 4 bases lay outside the gene matches. The V gene's germline CDR1 is SGHTA and CDR2 FQGNSA. The CDR3 loop reads CASSSQGAFTEAFF. The CDR3 region has the DNA TGTGCCAGCAGCTCACAGGGGGCTTTCACTGAAGCTTTCTTT.

The chain has TRBV12-3 or TRBV12-4 and TRBJ2-7; D possibly corresponds to TRBD1 (5 bases). Deletions cut 6 bases from V and 3 bases from J, with 18 bases between. CDR3 size: 15 residues. The CDR3 is CASRLGQGRYYEQYF. In DNA form, the CDR3 reads TGTGCCAGCAGACTGGGCCAGGGCCGGTACTACGAGCAGTACTTC.

This clonotype was seen only a few times. The CDR3 is CASSPPRRETQYF. The DNA of the CDR3 is TGTGCCAGCAGCCCCCCCCGACGGGAGACCCAGTACTTC. The rearrangement uses TRBV12-3 or TRBV12-4 and TRBJ2-5; D gene unclear. This CDR3 has 13 residues. Trimming cost V 6 bases and J 5 bases, with 13 bases left between them.

This clonotype was counted between two and nine times. The rearrangement uses TRBV27 and TRBJ2-7; 9 bases match TRBD1. In germline, CDR1 is MNHEY, CDR2 SMNVEV (reference sequence). CDR3 length: 14 amino acids. The trim removed 6 bases at V and 3 bases at J, leaving 6 bases unmatched. The CDR3 DNA is TGTGCCAGCAGCCTTACAGGGGGCCGCTACGAGCAGTACTTC. Its translation: CASSLTGGRYEQYF.

The chain employs TRBV6-1 and TRBJ2-7, with D unresolved. CDR3 length: 14 residues. The germline V and J ends were trimmed by 8 bases and 2 bases, with 16 bases remaining between them. Per the germline V gene, CDR1 is MNHNS and CDR2 is SASEGT. CDR3 in DNA: TGTGCCAGCGAGACCGACTCGACAACCTACGAGCAGTACTTC. Translation: CASETDSTTYEQYF.

This clonotype has more than one count but fewer than ten. The chain has TRBV29-1 and TRBJ1-4; D ambiguous. Germline-derived CDR1 and CDR2 are SQVTM and ANQGSEA. Between the trimmed V and J ends, which lost 4 bases and 2 bases, there was a span of 2 bases. The CDR3 is made up of 11 amino acids. CDR3 region: CSVGTNEKLFF. CDR3 DNA sequence: TGCAGCGTTGGGACTAATGAAAAACTGTTTTTT.

This clonotype came up once. The genes are TRBV20-1 and TRBJ2-3; TRBD2 is a possible D gene (5 bases). Between the trimmed V and J ends, which lost 4 bases and 1 base, there was a span of 9 bases. Germline CDR1 reads DFQATT; CDR2 reads SNEGSKA (reference sequence). There are 13 residues in the CDR3. CDR3: CSAIAYGTDTQYF. The CDR3 DNA is TGCAGTGCTATAGCGTATGGCACAGATACGCAGTATTTT.

The V gene is TRBV20-1, the J gene TRBJ2-1, with 8 positions matching TRBD2. Germline-derived CDR1 and CDR2 are DFQATT and SNEGSKA (reference sequence). Trimming cost V 2 bases and J 7 bases; bases outside gene matches: 16. The CDR3 consists of 17 residues. CDR3 sequence: CSARPRTSGTLDNEQFF. CDR3 in DNA: TGCAGTGCTAGACCAAGAACTAGCGGTACTCTTGATAATGAGCAGTTCTTC.